This is a list of T cell receptor beta chains from one sample in a study of T cell clonotyping in hematopoietic cell transplantation. The assay was immunoSEQ multiplex PCR, and TCRdb's table has in-frame clones only and misses some. There are about 10,000 clones in the sample; approximately 55% occur only once, and 10% to 15% lies in the top ten. Sequences were derived from peripheral blood mononuclear cells, sampled 100 days after allogeneic stem cell transplant. The receptors were sampled from a female patient aged 50-59 years who had an allogeneic stem cell transplant from an unrelated donor, so the T cells may come from the graft donor. Some clones in this sample may be carry-over from other donors' samples. Each CDR3 is given with its conserved first and last residue. The order of the fields is D gene, clone size, J gene, CDR3 length, V gene, CDR3 DNA, CDR3 protein. D genes are given only for firm matches. Size is omitted from some rows. Given values are once, few, many or a class for expanded clones.

d_gene: .
abundance: .
j_gene: TRBJ1-2
len: 13
v_gene: TRBV6-5
CDR3nt: TGTGCCAGCATCGACCGGGACGGATATGGCTACACCTTC
CDR3aa: CASIDRDGYGYTF

d_gene: .
abundance: few
j_gene: TRBJ2-3
len: 14
v_gene: TRBV2
CDR3nt: TGTGCCAGCAGTGCTAATACTAAAGTAGATACGCAGTATTTT
CDR3aa: CASSANTKVDTQYF

d_gene: .
abundance: .
j_gene: TRBJ2-1
len: 15
v_gene: TRBV9
CDR3nt: TGTGCCAGCAGTGGTGGGGGGGGCATTTACAATGAGCAGTTCTTC
CDR3aa: CASSGGGGIYNEQFF

d_gene: TRBD1
abundance: .
j_gene: TRBJ1-6
len: 15
v_gene: TRBV6-5
CDR3nt: TGTGCCAGCAGCTTAACAGGGGAGGTCGATTCACCCCTCCACTTT
CDR3aa: CASSLTGEVDSPLHF

d_gene: .
abundance: medium-sized
j_gene: TRBJ1-1
len: 15
v_gene: TRBV19
CDR3nt: TGTGCCAGTAGTCCAACACCGGGGGGTAGCACTGAAGCTTTCTTT
CDR3aa: CASSPTPGGSTEAFF

d_gene: .
abundance: .
j_gene: TRBJ1-2
len: 14
v_gene: TRBV7-9
CDR3nt: TGTGCCAGCAGCTTAGTCGTTCCTAACTATGGCTACACCTTC
CDR3aa: CASSLVVPNYGYTF

d_gene: .
abundance: .
j_gene: TRBJ1-2
len: 12
v_gene: TRBV30
CDR3nt: TGTGCCTGGAGTATACAGAGCGGTGGCTACACCTTC
CDR3aa: CAWSIQSGGYTF

d_gene: .
abundance: .
j_gene: TRBJ2-5
len: 14
v_gene: TRBV25-1
CDR3nt: TGTGCCAGCAGTGACCTCGGGGAGTCAGAGACCCAGTACTTC
CDR3aa: CASSDLGESETQYF

d_gene: .
abundance: .
j_gene: TRBJ2-7
len: 16
v_gene: TRBV28
CDR3nt: TGTGCCAGCAGCCAATTAGACGAGAACCGAGGCTACGAGCAGTACTTC
CDR3aa: CASSQLDENRGYEQYF

d_gene: .
abundance: .
j_gene: TRBJ1-5
len: 14
v_gene: TRBV30
CDR3nt: TGTGCCTGGAGTGCACTAAATAGCAATCAGCCCCAGCATTTT
CDR3aa: CAWSALNSNQPQHF

d_gene: TRBD1
abundance: large
j_gene: TRBJ1-6
len: 15
v_gene: TRBV19
CDR3nt: TGTGCCAGTAGTATCCGGGACAGTGATAATTCACCCCTCCACTTT
CDR3aa: CASSIRDSDNSPLHF

d_gene: .
abundance: few
j_gene: TRBJ1-1
len: 12
v_gene: TRBV29-1
CDR3nt: TGCAGCGTTGACATCGGGGGACCCGAAGCTTTCTTT
CDR3aa: CSVDIGGPEAFF

d_gene: .
abundance: once
j_gene: TRBJ2-7
len: 15
v_gene: TRBV29-1
CDR3nt: TGCAGCGTCCTAGTTTGGGGGCGTACAGCCTACGAGCAGTACTTC
CDR3aa: CSVLVWGRTAYEQYF

d_gene: TRBD1
abundance: .
j_gene: TRBJ1-2
len: 17
v_gene: TRBV4-1
CDR3nt: TGCGCCAGCAGCCAACCAACCCGGGGACAGGGCTTCTATGGCTACACCTTC
CDR3aa: CASSQPTRGQGFYGYTF

d_gene: TRBD1
abundance: once
j_gene: TRBJ1-2
len: 13
v_gene: TRBV6-5
CDR3nt: TGTGCCAGCAGCTTGGGACAGGGGAGTGGCTACACCTTC
CDR3aa: CASSLGQGSGYTF

d_gene: .
abundance: .
j_gene: TRBJ2-7
len: 14
v_gene: TRBV30
CDR3nt: TGTGCCTGGAGTTGGGAGAACAGGCCTTACGAGCAGTACTTC
CDR3aa: CAWSWENRPYEQYF

d_gene: TRBD1
abundance: .
j_gene: TRBJ1-2
len: 14
v_gene: TRBV5-6
CDR3nt: TGTGCCAGCACCAGGACAGGGGGCGTGTATGGCTACACCTTC
CDR3aa: CASTRTGGVYGYTF

d_gene: .
abundance: .
j_gene: TRBJ1-5
len: 16
v_gene: TRBV5-6
CDR3nt: TGTGCCAGCAGCTCTCAGGGCCCTTCTGATGGGCAGCCCCAGCATTTT
CDR3aa: CASSSQGPSDGQPQHF

d_gene: .
abundance: .
j_gene: TRBJ1-2
len: 13
v_gene: TRBV2
CDR3nt: TGTGCCAGCAGTCGTGACAGAAACTATGGCTACACCTTC
CDR3aa: CASSRDRNYGYTF

d_gene: .
abundance: .
j_gene: TRBJ1-5
len: 15
v_gene: TRBV30
CDR3nt: TGTGCCTGGAGTGTTGGTCCTGGCGGTTATCAGCCCCAGCATTTT
CDR3aa: CAWSVGPGGYQPQHF

d_gene: .
abundance: few
j_gene: TRBJ1-5
len: 14
v_gene: TRBV27
CDR3nt: TGTGCCAGCAGTTTATTAGCAGGGTATCAGCCCCAGCATTTT
CDR3aa: CASSLLAGYQPQHF

d_gene: .
abundance: .
j_gene: TRBJ1-4
len: 15
v_gene: TRBV4-3
CDR3nt: TGCGCCAGCAGCCGCACCTCAGGGGATTACGAAAAACTGTTTTTT
CDR3aa: CASSRTSGDYEKLFF

d_gene: TRBD1
abundance: .
j_gene: TRBJ2-7
len: 12
v_gene: TRBV28
CDR3nt: TGTGCCAGCAGAACAGGGGGGTACGAGCAGTACTTC
CDR3aa: CASRTGGYEQYF

d_gene: .
abundance: .
j_gene: TRBJ2-2
len: 11
v_gene: TRBV25-1
CDR3nt: TGTGCCAGCAGGGGGTCCGGGGAGCTGTTTTTT
CDR3aa: CASRGSGELFF

d_gene: .
abundance: .
j_gene: TRBJ1-3
len: 15
v_gene: TRBV28
CDR3nt: TGTGCCAGCAGTTTATGGTCGGGTTCTGGAAACACCATATATTTT
CDR3aa: CASSLWSGSGNTIYF

d_gene: .
abundance: medium-sized
j_gene: TRBJ2-3
len: 13
v_gene: TRBV28
CDR3nt: TGTGCCAGCAGTTTAGGCAGCTCCGATACGCAGTATTTT
CDR3aa: CASSLGSSDTQYF

d_gene: .
abundance: .
j_gene: TRBJ1-5
len: 14
v_gene: TRBV25-1
CDR3nt: TGTGCCAGCAGTGAATTGGGGGATAATCAGCCCCAGCATTTT
CDR3aa: CASSELGDNQPQHF

d_gene: TRBD1
abundance: few
j_gene: TRBJ1-2
len: 13
v_gene: TRBV19
CDR3nt: TGTGCCAGTAGTCCACAGGGGGCCTATGGCTACACCTTC
CDR3aa: CASSPQGAYGYTF

d_gene: TRBD2
abundance: .
j_gene: TRBJ2-7
len: 14
v_gene: TRBV5-6
CDR3nt: TGTGCCAGCAGCAGTTTAAGCGGGACCTACGAGCAGTACTTC
CDR3aa: CASSSLSGTYEQYF

d_gene: TRBD2
abundance: once
j_gene: TRBJ2-7
len: 15
v_gene: TRBV28
CDR3nt: TGTGCCAGCAGTCCACAAAGACTAGCGGGCTACGAGCAGTACTTC
CDR3aa: CASSPQRLAGYEQYF

d_gene: .
abundance: .
j_gene: TRBJ1-5
len: 14
v_gene: TRBV30
CDR3nt: TGTGCCTGGAGTGAAACAGGGCCGAGTGAGCCCCAGCATTTT
CDR3aa: CAWSETGPSEPQHF

d_gene: .
abundance: .
j_gene: TRBJ1-1
len: 12
v_gene: TRBV5-6
CDR3nt: TGTGCCAGCAGCTTGGTGGGGACTGAAGCTTTCTTT
CDR3aa: CASSLVGTEAFF

d_gene: .
abundance: .
j_gene: TRBJ1-2
len: 14
v_gene: TRBV29-1
CDR3nt: TGCAGCGTTGAGTATGGAGGGACAACCTATGGCTACACCTTC
CDR3aa: CSVEYGGTTYGYTF

d_gene: TRBD1
abundance: .
j_gene: TRBJ1-2
len: 14
v_gene: TRBV30
CDR3nt: TGTGCCTTCGAGCCGGGACAGCCTCCTTATGGCTACACCTTC
CDR3aa: CAFEPGQPPYGYTF

d_gene: .
abundance: once
j_gene: TRBJ1-1
len: 12
v_gene: TRBV30
CDR3nt: TGTGCCTGGGGAGAGGCAGGGAGGTTGGCTTTCTTT
CDR3aa: CAWGEAGRLAFF

d_gene: .
abundance: .
j_gene: TRBJ1-2
len: 14
v_gene: TRBV5-6
CDR3nt: TGTGCCAGCAGCGGACAAGGACGGCACTATGGCTACACCTTC
CDR3aa: CASSGQGRHYGYTF

d_gene: .
abundance: .
j_gene: TRBJ1-1
len: 14
v_gene: TRBV28
CDR3nt: TGTGCCAGCACCAGGCGAGTTCTTAACACTGAAGCTTTCTTT
CDR3aa: CASTRRVLNTEAFF

d_gene: TRBD1
abundance: few
j_gene: TRBJ1-1
len: 13
v_gene: TRBV7-2
CDR3nt: TGTGCCAGCAGCCATACAGGGGGCACTGAAGCTTTCTTT
CDR3aa: CASSHTGGTEAFF

d_gene: .
abundance: .
j_gene: TRBJ1-3
len: 13
v_gene: TRBV30
CDR3nt: TGTGCCTGGAGAAACAATTCAGGAAACACCATATATTTT
CDR3aa: CAWRNNSGNTIYF

d_gene: .
abundance: .
j_gene: TRBJ2-1
len: 10
v_gene: TRBV7-9
CDR3nt: TGTGCCAGCAGCCTTTATGAGCAGTTCTTC
CDR3aa: CASSLYEQFF

d_gene: .
abundance: medium-sized
j_gene: TRBJ1-1
len: 13
v_gene: TRBV2
CDR3nt: TGTGCCAGCAGTGTTTTGCGGAACACTGAAGCTTTCTTT
CDR3aa: CASSVLRNTEAFF

d_gene: .
abundance: .
j_gene: TRBJ1-1
len: 11
v_gene: TRBV5-6
CDR3nt: TGTGCCAGCAGCTTCGCATCGGAAGCTTTCTTT
CDR3aa: CASSFASEAFF

d_gene: TRBD1
abundance: few
j_gene: TRBJ1-2
len: 16
v_gene: TRBV4-1
CDR3nt: TGCGCCAGCAGCCAAGAAGGTGGGACAGGGTTTGACGGCTACACCTTC
CDR3aa: CASSQEGGTGFDGYTF

d_gene: .
abundance: .
j_gene: TRBJ2-7
len: 17
v_gene: TRBV14
CDR3nt: TGTGCCAGCAGCCAAGATCGGGGCGGACGGAGCTCCTACGAGCAGTACTTC
CDR3aa: CASSQDRGGRSSYEQYF

d_gene: .
abundance: once
j_gene: TRBJ2-3
len: 16
v_gene: TRBV25-1
CDR3nt: TGTGCCAGCAGTGAAGGCAGGGTCTATATCACAGATACGCAGTATTTT
CDR3aa: CASSEGRVYITDTQYF

d_gene: TRBD1
abundance: few
j_gene: TRBJ1-1
len: 13
v_gene: TRBV7-2
CDR3nt: TGTGCCAACAGGGGGGAGCCGAACACTGAAGCTTTCTTT
CDR3aa: CANRGEPNTEAFF

d_gene: .
abundance: few
j_gene: TRBJ2-7
len: 13
v_gene: TRBV27
CDR3nt: TGTGCCAGTAGGCAGGCTAGCAGGTACGAGCAGTACTTC
CDR3aa: CASRQASRYEQYF